Following are 13 T cell receptor beta chains from one sample sequenced in a study of early T cells in non-severe SARS-CoV-2 infection. MiXCR, run by TCRdb on the 5' RACE reads, gives a single entry per CDR3 protein. The sample lists 75,000 to 90,000 distinct CDR3 sequences, 10% occurring once. Sequenced here: whole blood, sampled at baseline. These receptors were obtained from an adult who was a healthcare worker with PCR-confirmed SARS-CoV-2 infection or an uninfected control (not recorded which).

This clonotype was seen repeatedly, ten times or more. The chain uses TRBV20-1 and TRBJ2-3; a possible D gene is TRBD2 (6 bases). The germline V gene encodes CDR1 DFQATT and CDR2 SNEGSKA (reference sequence). V was cut by 6 bases and J by 1 base, with 17 bases left in between. This CDR3 has 15 residues. The CDR3 DNA sequence: TGCAGTGCCTTAACGGGAGCCATCGGCACAGATACGCAGTATTTT. Translated, it gives CSALTGAIGTDTQYF.

This clonotype has only a few counts. V and J are TRBV6-1 and TRBJ2-1; D remains ambiguous. From germline, CDR1 is MNHNS and CDR2 SASEGT. V dropped 1 base and J dropped 2 bases, with 18 bases sitting between them. The CDR3 extends over 18 amino acids. For the CDR3, the DNA is TGTGCCAGCAGTGAAGGCCGCGTCGCTAGACGGCCCTACAATGAGCAGTTCTTC. This gives the protein CASSEGRVARRPYNEQFF.

The chain employs TRBV15 and TRBJ1-6; D is unresolved. The CDR3 sequence is 13 residues long. Per the germline V gene, CDR1 is LNHNV and CDR2 is YYDKDF (reference sequence). V was pared by 6 bases and J by 7 bases, with 10 bases between. Here the CDR3 reads CATRLDWNSPLHF. DNA for the CDR3: TGTGCCACCAGACTGGATTGGAATTCACCCCTCCACTTT.

This clonotype was recorded at least ten times. This sequence joins TRBV5-1 and TRBJ1-3; D perhaps matches TRBD1 (5 bases). The germline V gene encodes CDR1 SGHRS and CDR2 YFSETQ. With 1 base removed from V and 0 bases from J, the gap between germline ends came to 14 bases. The CDR3 spans 17 residues. CDR3 DNA sequence: TGCGCCAGCAGCTTGCTGGGGGATTTCGGCTCTGGAAACACCATATATTTT. It specifies CASSLLGDFGSGNTIYF.

This chain uses TRBV27 with TRBJ2-7; D possibly corresponds to TRBD2 (5 bases). This CDR3 has 14 amino acids. Germline V lookup: CDR1 MNHEY, CDR2 SMNVEV (reference sequence). The V end lost 2 bases, the J end lost 4 bases, and 12 bases lay between the germline ends. Here the CDR3 reads CASSLLPGRYEQYF. As DNA, the CDR3 is TGTGCCAGCAGTTTACTCCCGGGAAGATACGAGCAGTACTTC.

This sequence joins TRBV12-3 or TRBV12-4 and TRBJ2-4, with a possible D match to TRBD1 (6 bases). The CDR3 runs to 14 residues. V lost 3 bases and J lost 2, with 8 bases in between. Written as DNA, the CDR3 is TGTGCCAGCAGTTTCAGGGGTACCAAAAACATTCAGTACTTC. It yields the protein CASSFRGTKNIQYF.

The rearrangement uses TRBV7-9 and TRBJ2-1; D not resolved. Germline CDR1 reads SEHNR; CDR2 reads FQNEAQ (reference sequence). The CDR3 length is 13 residues. V was pared by 2 bases and J by 3 bases, with 5 bases between. The CDR3, as DNA: TGTGCCAGCAGCTTAAACATCTACAATGAGCAGTTCTTC. Its protein is CASSLNIYNEQFF. Supplemented by reference TRBV7-9 and TRBJ2-1, the full variable domain reads DTGVSQNPRHKITKRGQNVTFRCDPISEHNRLYWYRQTLGQGPEFLTYFQNEAQLEKSRLLSDRFSAERPKGSFSTLEIQRTEQGDSAMYLCASSLNIYNEQFFGPGTRLTVL.

This clonotype came up many times. V usage is TRBV24-1 and J usage is TRBJ2-2; D is possibly TRBD2 (6 bases). This CDR3 is built from 15 residues. Trimming removed 12 bases at V and 2 bases at J, with 18 bases between. Germline CDR1 reads KGHDR; CDR2 reads SFDVKD. The chain's CDR3 is CAAEQAGRNTGELFF. DNA of the CDR3: TGTGCCGCGGAGCAGGCGGGGAGAAACACCGGGGAGCTGTTTTTT.

This clonotype has just a few counts. This rearrangement joins TRBV15 to TRBJ1-6; D may be TRBD1 (6 bases). Germline CDR1 is LNHNV and CDR2 is YYDKDF (reference sequence). Deletions cut 7 bases from V and 8 bases from J, with 15 bases between. This CDR3 has 14 residues. As DNA, the CDR3 is TGTGCCACCACCGAGGGGGGGTGGGATTCACCCCTCCACTTT. It translates to CATTEGGWDSPLHF.

The V call is TRBV18, the J call TRBJ2-3; 8 nucleotides match TRBD1. V dropped 4 bases and J dropped 3; count of bases not matched to a gene: 6. The CDR3 covers 15 residues. Germline V gene sequence: CDR1 KGHSH, CDR2 LQKENI. CDR3 coding DNA: TGTGCCAGCTCACTCGACAGGGGAGGTACAGATACGCAGTATTTT. It specifies CASSLDRGGTDTQYF.

V and J are TRBV20-1 and TRBJ1-2; D might be TRBD1 (6 bases). Trimming shortened V by 4 bases and J by 6 bases, and 18 bases separated the two germline ends. From germline, CDR1 is DFQATT and CDR2 SNEGSKA (reference sequence). This CDR3 has 14 amino acids. The CDR3 is CSAIAVSGGDGYTF. The DNA of the CDR3 is TGCAGTGCTATAGCTGTCAGCGGGGGCGATGGCTACACCTTC.

This clonotype was counted many times. J is TRBJ2-2 and V is TRBV9; 9 positions match TRBD2. CDR1 SGDLS and CDR2 YYNGEE come from the germline V gene. V dropped 5 bases and J dropped 6; count of bases not matched to a gene: 5. The CDR3 sequence is 14 residues long. The CDR3 DNA follows: TGTGCCAGCAGAAGCGGGAGGAATTCCGGGGAGCTGTTTTTT. Residues: CASRSGRNSGELFF.

This clonotype occurred a few times. DNA for the CDR3: TGCAGCGTTACGACAACGCCTTATGAAAAACTGTTTTTT. This gives the protein CSVTTTPYEKLFF. The V call is TRBV29-1, the J call TRBJ1-4; unclear D gene. Between the trimmed V and J ends, which lost 5 bases and 6 bases, there was a span of 13 bases. The CDR3 runs 13 residues. Germline V gene lookup returns CDR1 SQVTM and CDR2 ANQGSEA.